This TCR beta chain was sequenced during a study of control samples from healthy donors and cancer patients. The CDR3 is made up of 13 amino acids. Trimming cost V 8 bases and J 2 bases, with 12 bases left between them. The repertoire was sequenced with immunoSEQ multiplex PCR; TCRdb's copy has only in-frame clones and lacks some. The repertoire holds some 190,000 clones, with around 93% as singletons. The TCR was taken from a man aged 25-40 years in good health. Sequencing was performed on blood. The chain employs TRBV12-3 or TRBV12-4 and TRBJ1-1; a weak D match, TRBD1 (5 bases). The CDR3 nucleotides read TGTGCCAGCCAGCAGACAGTAAACACTGAAGCTTTCTTT. This translates into CASQQTVNTEAFF.